A single sample gave rise to the 2 T cell receptor beta chains below, sequenced in a study of blood T cell repertoires in COVID-19. Profiling relied on immunoSEQ multiplex PCR, and the TCRdb table lists in-frame clones only, not all of them. The sample shows 97,000 or so clones, more than 65% of them seen only once. Material: peripheral blood. Receptors originate from a woman aged 80 or older with active or convalescent COVID-19.

The rearrangement joins TRBV28 to TRBJ1-2; 7 bases fit TRBD1. CDR3 length equals 14 residues. The ends lost 4 bases at V and 0 bases at J; junction bases unmatched: 2. The V gene's germline CDR1 is MDHEN and CDR2 SYDVKM. CDR3 loop: CASSSGTANYGYTF. DNA of the CDR3: TGTGCCAGCAGTTCAGGGACAGCTAACTATGGCTACACCTTC.

The chain recombines TRBV4-2 with TRBJ2-3; the match to TRBD2 covers 10 bases. V was clipped by 4 bases and J by 6 bases; unmatched bases: 7. This CDR3 region has 15 residues. Per germline, CDR1 LGHNA and CDR2 YNFKEQ. The CDR3 here is CASSLTSGAPDTQYF. CDR3 DNA sequence: TGTGCCAGCAGCCTCACTAGCGGGGCTCCCGATACGCAGTATTTT.